The rows below give T cell receptor beta chains drawn from one sample of a study of cytomegalovirus exposure and HLA in healthy donors. Profiling relied on immunoSEQ multiplex PCR, and the TCRdb table lists in-frame clones only, not all of them. The sample consists of about 110,000 clones, approximately 90% of them appearing once. Sequencing input: PBMCs. These TCRs come from a woman under 30 in good health and CMV-seronegative. The CDR3 runs from the conserved cysteine through the conserved F or W. Each record gives: D gene, clone size, J gene, V gene, CDR3 length, CDR3 DNA, CDR3 protein. D genes are given only for firm matches. Clone size is not always given. Where it is, it says once, few, many or a class for expanded clones.

>TRBD2|.|TRBJ2-1|TRBV5-1|17
TGCGCCAGCAGCTGGGCCCTACTAGCGGGAGGGTCAGATGAGCAGTTCTTC
CASSWALLAGGSDEQFF
>TRBD1|.|TRBJ2-5|TRBV5-4|13
TGTGCCAGCAGCCCAGGACAGGTGGAGACCCAGTACTTC
CASSPGQVETQYF
>.|.|TRBJ1-2|TRBV11-2|16
TGTGCCAGCAGCCCGGCGGGGCGGATTGCAACTATGGGCTACACCTTC
CASSPAGRIATMGYTF
>.|.|TRBJ1-2|TRBV19|13
TGTGCCAGTAGTATGTTGAGGGATTATGGCTACACCTTC
CASSMLRDYGYTF
>.|.|TRBJ2-2|TRBV30|14
TGTGCCTGGAGCGAAACAGGGATGGACGGGGAGCTGTTTTTT
CAWSETGMDGELFF
>.|once|TRBJ1-1|TRBV7-2|13
TGTGCCAGCAGCGGCATAATGGACACTGAAGCTTTCTTT
CASSGIMDTEAFF
>TRBD1|.|TRBJ1-2|TRBV7-9|13
TGTGCCAGCAGCCCGACAGGGCCCTATGGCTACACCTTC
CASSPTGPYGYTF
>.|.|TRBJ1-6|TRBV28|16
TGTGCCAGCAGTTTGGGGGGGAACTCCTATAATTCACCCCTCCACTTT
CASSLGGNSYNSPLHF
>TRBD1|.|TRBJ2-5|TRBV10-2|14
TGCGCCAGCAGTGAGAGAACAGGGGCGGAGACCCAGTACTTC
CASSERTGAETQYF
>.|.|TRBJ2-7|TRBV29-1|13
TGCAGCGTTCCTAGGGGTGGTCAGGGCGAGCAGTACTTC
CSVPRGGQGEQYF
>TRBD2|.|TRBJ2-3|TRBV4-2|16
TGTGCCAGCAGCCAAGTCGATAGCGGGACGGTAGATACGCAGTATTTT
CASSQVDSGTVDTQYF
>.|.|TRBJ2-7|TRBV6-5|13
TGTGCCAGCAGCTCCGGGACTTCCTACGAGCAGTACTTC
CASSSGTSYEQYF
>.|.|TRBJ2-3|TRBV7-3|15
TGTGCCAGCAGCCCATCCTCCAGGGGAACAGATACGCAGTATTTT
CASSPSSRGTDTQYF
>TRBD2|.|TRBJ2-5|TRBV11-2|18
TGTGCCAGCAGCTACGAGGGTCTACTAGCGGGGGAGTTGGAGACCCAGTACTTC
CASSYEGLLAGELETQYF
>.|.|TRBJ2-3|TRBV5-4|13
TGTGCCAGCAGCTTGGATCAGAAAGATACGCAGTATTTT
CASSLDQKDTQYF
>TRBD1|.|TRBJ1-2|TRBV19|15
TGTGCCAGTTTTAGACCCGGGACAGGGAACTATGGCTACACCTTC
CASFRPGTGNYGYTF
>.|.|TRBJ2-5|TRBV7-6|13
TGTGCCAGCAGCTTCGGGTACCAAGAGACCCAGTACTTC
CASSFGYQETQYF
>.|.|TRBJ1-3|TRBV9|17
TGTGCCAGCAGCCCCTCATCTCAGGGAATCATCGGAAACACCATATATTTT
CASSPSSQGIIGNTIYF